A single sample is the source of the 18 T cell receptor beta chains below, sequenced in a study of blood T cell repertoires in COVID-19. The data were produced by immunoSEQ multiplex PCR, yet TCRdb's version contains in-frame clones alone and is incomplete. Found here are roughly 410,000 clones, more than 70% of them singletons; the top ten hold 0.95% to 1.5%. The source material was peripheral blood. All receptors come from a middle-aged man with acute or convalescent COVID-19.

The chain links TRBV7-9 to TRBJ1-5, with 8 bases matching TRBD1. The length of the CDR3 is 16 residues. Per germline, CDR1 SEHNR and CDR2 FQNEAQ (reference sequence). V gave up 5 bases and J gave up 3 bases; unmatched junction bases: 9. The CDR3 DNA reads as TGTGCCAGCAGCCGGGGGGAGACAGGGGCCAATCAGCCCCAGCATTTT. This gives the protein CASSRGETGANQPQHF.

The CDR3 DNA is TGTGCCAGCAGCTTGCGGACAGGGGGGAACACTGAAGCTTTCTTT. Encoded protein: CASSLRTGGNTEAFF. The chain couples TRBV5-8 to TRBJ1-1; 10 positions match TRBD1. CDR1 and CDR2 (germline): SGHTS, YDEGEE. V was pared by 1 base and J by 1 base, with 1 base of the junction left unmatched. The CDR3 runs 15 residues.

This clone was seen a single time. The rearrangement joins TRBV19 to TRBJ2-1; 13 bases are shared with TRBD2. Germline V gene lookup returns CDR1 LNHDA and CDR2 SQIVND (reference sequence). CDR3 length equals 15 residues. With V trimmed by 5 bases and J by 10 bases, 8 bases remained unmatched. The CDR3 sequence: CASSPGLAGVKEQFF. The CDR3 DNA reads TGTGCCAGTAGTCCCGGACTAGCGGGAGTCAAAGAGCAGTTCTTC.

V usage is TRBV15 and J usage is TRBJ2-5; D uncertain. The CDR3 length is 15 residues. Trimming left V 3 bases short and J 1 base short, with 12 bases between. The germline gives CDR1 LNHNV, CDR2 YYDKDF (reference sequence). CDR3 bases: TGTGCCACCAGCAGCGAGTTTTTACTCCAAGAGACCCAGTACTTC. It is translated as CATSSEFLLQETQYF.

V is TRBV4-1 and J is TRBJ2-7, with TRBD2 matching over 14 bases. CDR3 length: 16 residues. From germline, CDR1 is MGHRA and CDR2 YSYEKL. After removal of 3 bases from V and 6 bases from J, the junction contained 7 bases not matched to a gene. The CDR3 DNA reads as TGCGCCAGCAGCCACCCACGACTAGCGGGGGGGCCCGAGCAGTACTTC. It translates to CASSHPRLAGGPEQYF.

V is TRBV19 and J is TRBJ2-1; D is unclear. This CDR3 has 15 residues. V dropped 3 bases and J dropped 3 bases, with 12 bases sitting between them. Germline CDR1 reads LNHDA; CDR2 reads SQIVND (reference sequence). CDR3 residues: CASSIPFSRYNEQFF. Written as DNA, the CDR3 is TGTGCCAGTAGTATCCCTTTTAGTCGCTACAATGAGCAGTTCTTC.

The chain carries TRBV6-1 and TRBJ1-5, with D maybe TRBD1 (6 bases). The CDR3 runs 15 residues. V was cut by 2 bases and J by 6 bases, with 14 bases left in between. The germline V gene has CDR1 MNHNS and CDR2 SASEGT. DNA of the CDR3: TGTGCCAGCAGTGAAATGTCAGGGGACGGTCAGCCCCAGCATTTT. This codes for CASSEMSGDGQPQHF.

The rearrangement links TRBV27 to TRBJ2-1, with TRBD1 matching over 7 bases. Per germline, CDR1 MNHEY and CDR2 SMNVEV (reference sequence). The junction had 6 bases not matched to a gene; V was cut back by 6 bases and J by 1 base. This CDR3 spans 15 amino acids. CDR3 bases: TGTGCCAGCAGGTCGGGACAGATATCCTACAATGAGCAGTTCTTC. Amino acids: CASRSGQISYNEQFF.

This chain joins TRBV5-1 and TRBJ2-1, with 10 bases fitting TRBD2. This CDR3 spans 15 amino acids. Germline V gene data show CDR1 as SGHRS and CDR2 as YFSETQ. Trimming at V came to 4 bases and at J to 10 bases, leaving 11 bases not matched to a gene. CDR3 in amino acids: CASSTSGLAEQEQFF. CDR3 in DNA: TGCGCCAGCAGCACCAGCGGACTAGCGGAACAGGAGCAGTTCTTC.

The chain carries TRBV7-8 and TRBJ2-7; D unresolved. Germline V gene lookup returns CDR1 SGHVS and CDR2 FQNEAQ. The length of the CDR3 is 15 residues. V dropped 5 bases and J dropped 5 bases, with 19 bases sitting between them. The CDR3 reads CASSPDGGVSHEQYF. CDR3 DNA: TGTGCCAGCAGCCCAGACGGTGGAGTCAGCCACGAGCAGTACTTC.

This rearrangement joins TRBV11-3 to TRBJ2-2; perhaps TRBD2 as D (6 bases). Germline CDR1 and CDR2: SGHNT and YENEEA. This CDR3 region has 14 residues. Trimming shortened V by 5 bases and J by 6 bases, and 13 bases separated the two germline ends. The CDR3 sequence: CASSPEEGSGELFF. The CDR3 coding sequence is TGTGCCAGCAGCCCAGAGGAGGGCTCCGGGGAGCTGTTTTTT.

The rearrangement joins TRBV19 to TRBJ1-1, with 7 bases identical to TRBD1. Looked up from germline, CDR1 is LNHDA and CDR2 is SQIVND (reference sequence). This CDR3 region has 16 residues. The junction had 10 bases not matched to a gene; V was cut back by 4 bases and J by 2 bases. The DNA for the CDR3 is TGTGCCAGTAGTACGGGGCTAACAGGGGTTAACACTGAAGCTTTCTTT. Encoded protein: CASSTGLTGVNTEAFF.

V and J are TRBV2 and TRBJ2-1; 11 positions agree with TRBD2. The CDR3 totals 15 residues. The V segment lost 6 bases and the J segment 4 bases; nucleotides outside the gene matches: 5. The germline gives CDR1 SNHLY, CDR2 FYNNEI. CDR3 region: CASRVGTSGYNEQFF. CDR3 coding DNA: TGTGCCAGCAGGGTTGGGACTAGCGGATACAATGAGCAGTTCTTC. Full variable domain (missing parts from reference TRBV2 and TRBJ2-1): EPEVTQTPSHQVTQMGQEVILRCVPISNHLYFYWYRQILGQKVEFLVSFYNNEISEKSEIFDDQFSVERPDGSNFTLKIRSTKLEDSAMYFCASRVGTSGYNEQFFGPGTRLTVL.

This clone was observed a handful of times. This chain links TRBV7-3 with TRBJ1-1; 7 positions agree with TRBD1. This CDR3 is built from 15 residues. Trimming removed 2 bases from V and 6 bases from J; junction bases left unmatched: 9. CDR1 and CDR2 (germline): SGHTA, FQGTGA. The CDR3 spells CASSLSAGGYAEAFF. The CDR3 DNA sequence: TGTGCCAGCAGCTTATCGGCAGGGGGATACGCTGAAGCTTTCTTT.

This clone has more than one count but fewer than ten. This sequence joins TRBV27 and TRBJ2-1; 8 nucleotides align to TRBD2. The CDR3 spans 15 residues. The V and J ends lost 5 bases and 4 bases, in that order; junction bases with no gene match: 7. The germline CDR1 and CDR2 sequences are MNHEY and SMNVEV (reference sequence). The CDR3, as DNA: TGTGCCAGCAGTAAAAGCGGGAGAGGGTACAATGAGCAGTTCTTC. This encodes CASSKSGRGYNEQFF.

This chain uses TRBV28 with TRBJ2-5, with D possibly being TRBD2 (6 bases). The V gene lost 2 bases and the J gene lost 5 bases, with 9 bases spanning the gap. Looked up from germline, CDR1 is MDHEN and CDR2 is SYDVKM. The CDR3 has 13 amino acids. CDR3 loop: CASSLVGRETQYF. The CDR3 DNA is TGTGCCAGCAGTTTAGTGGGGAGGGAGACCCAGTACTTC.

This chain connects TRBV10-1 to TRBJ2-1, with a tentative D call TRBD1 (6 bases). This CDR3 is built from 15 residues. V shed 4 bases and J shed 2 bases, with 12 bases lying between them. Per germline, CDR1 WNHNN and CDR2 SYGVQD (reference sequence). Here the CDR3 DNA reads TGCGCCAGCAGTGCACGGACAGAGACCTACAATGAGCAGTTCTTC. It is translated as CASSARTETYNEQFF.

The rearrangement uses TRBV19 and TRBJ1-5; a possible D gene is TRBD1 (6 bases). V lost 5 bases and J 6 bases, leaving 14 bases between the germline ends. The CDR3 extends over 14 amino acids. CDR1 is LNHDA and CDR2 is SQIVND in the germline V gene (reference sequence). CDR3 amino acids: CASSPSQGSQPQHF. The CDR3, as DNA: TGTGCCAGTAGTCCTTCCCAGGGGAGTCAGCCCCAGCATTTT.